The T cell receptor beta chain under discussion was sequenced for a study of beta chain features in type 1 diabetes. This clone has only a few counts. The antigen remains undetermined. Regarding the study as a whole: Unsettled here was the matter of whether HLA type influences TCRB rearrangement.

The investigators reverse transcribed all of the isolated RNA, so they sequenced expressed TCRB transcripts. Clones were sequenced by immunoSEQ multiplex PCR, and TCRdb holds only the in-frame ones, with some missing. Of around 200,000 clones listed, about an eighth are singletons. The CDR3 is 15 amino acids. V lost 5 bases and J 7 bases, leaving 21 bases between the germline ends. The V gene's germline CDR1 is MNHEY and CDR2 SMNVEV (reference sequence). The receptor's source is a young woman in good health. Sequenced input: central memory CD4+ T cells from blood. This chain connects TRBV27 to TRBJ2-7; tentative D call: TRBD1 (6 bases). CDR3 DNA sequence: TGTGCCAGCAGTCGGACAGCCACACGCATCTTAGAGCAGTACTTC. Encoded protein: CASSRTATRILEQYF.